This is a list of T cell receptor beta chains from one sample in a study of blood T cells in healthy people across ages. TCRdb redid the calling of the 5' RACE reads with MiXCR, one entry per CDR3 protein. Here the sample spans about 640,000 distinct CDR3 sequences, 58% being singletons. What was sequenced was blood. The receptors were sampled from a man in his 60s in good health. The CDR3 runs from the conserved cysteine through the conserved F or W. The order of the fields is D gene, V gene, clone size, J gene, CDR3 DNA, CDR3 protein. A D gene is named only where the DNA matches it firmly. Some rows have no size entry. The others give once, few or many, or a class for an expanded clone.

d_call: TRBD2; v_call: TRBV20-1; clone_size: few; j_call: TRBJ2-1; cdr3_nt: TGCAGTGCTGCTGCTAGCGGGGGCCAGCAGCGGTCCTACAATGAGCAGTTCTTC; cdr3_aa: CSAAASGGQQRSYNEQFF
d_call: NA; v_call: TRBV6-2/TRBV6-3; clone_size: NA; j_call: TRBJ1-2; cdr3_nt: TGTGCCAGCAGTTTATCAGGGGATTTTGGCTACACCTTC; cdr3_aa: CASSLSGDFGYTF
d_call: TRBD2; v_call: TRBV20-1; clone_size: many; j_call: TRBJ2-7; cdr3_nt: TGCAGTGCTAGATCCACGGGAGGGGGGTCTTACGAGCAGTACTTC; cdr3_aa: CSARSTGGGSYEQYF
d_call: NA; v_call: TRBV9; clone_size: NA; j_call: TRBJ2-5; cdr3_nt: TGTGCCAGCAGCGAGAGCCTCGGGGGAAGCGGAGAGACCCAGTACTTC; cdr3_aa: CASSESLGGSGETQYF
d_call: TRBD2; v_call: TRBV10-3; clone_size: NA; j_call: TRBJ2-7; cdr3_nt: TGTGCCATCAGGGGGACTAGCGGACCTCTCGGCGAGCAGTACTTC; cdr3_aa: CAIRGTSGPLGEQYF
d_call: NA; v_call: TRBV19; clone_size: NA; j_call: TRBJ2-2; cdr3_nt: TGTGCCAGTAGTATAGCCCCCCCCGGCAGGGAGAACACCGGGGAGCTGTTTTTT; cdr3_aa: CASSIAPPGRENTGELFF
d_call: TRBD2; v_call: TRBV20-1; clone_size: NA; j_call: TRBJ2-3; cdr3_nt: TGCAGTGCTACGTGGGCTAGCGGGGGGGCGATAGATACGCAGTATTTT; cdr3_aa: CSATWASGGAIDTQYF
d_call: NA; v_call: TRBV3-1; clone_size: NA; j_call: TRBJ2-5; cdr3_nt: TGTGCCAGCAGCCAGGGGGGGACACCCCAAGAGACCCAGTACTTC; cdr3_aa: CASSQGGTPQETQYF
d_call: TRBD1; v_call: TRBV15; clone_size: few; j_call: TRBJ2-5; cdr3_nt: TGTGCCACCAGCAGATTACAGGGGGGCCAAGAGACCCAGTACTTC; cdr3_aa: CATSRLQGGQETQYF
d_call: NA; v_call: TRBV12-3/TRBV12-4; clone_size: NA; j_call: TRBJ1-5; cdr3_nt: TGTGCCAGCAGTTTTGGGGCCCTCGGGCCCCAGCATTTT; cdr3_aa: CASSFGALGPQHF
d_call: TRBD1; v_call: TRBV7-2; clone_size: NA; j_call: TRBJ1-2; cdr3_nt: TGTGCCAGCAGCTTAGCGGGACAGGGTGACTATGGCTACACCTTC; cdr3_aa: CASSLAGQGDYGYTF
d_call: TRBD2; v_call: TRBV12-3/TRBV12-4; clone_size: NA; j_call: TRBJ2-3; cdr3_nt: TGTGCCAGCAGCACAGGACTAGCGGCCAACACAGATACGCAGTATTTT; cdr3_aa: CASSTGLAANTDTQYF
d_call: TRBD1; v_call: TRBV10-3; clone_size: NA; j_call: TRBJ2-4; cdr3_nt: TGTGCCATCAGTGAAGGACAGGAGGTCTGGTACTTC; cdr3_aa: CAISEGQEVWYF
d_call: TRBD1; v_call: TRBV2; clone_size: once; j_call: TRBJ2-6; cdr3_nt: TGTGCCAGCAGTCCACGATCGACAGGGACTGGGGCCAACGTCCTGACTTTC; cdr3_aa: CASSPRSTGTGANVLTF
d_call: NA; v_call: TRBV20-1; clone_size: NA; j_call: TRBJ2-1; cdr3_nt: TGCAGTGCTAGGGGACTGAGCTCCTACAATGAGCAGTTCTTC; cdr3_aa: CSARGLSSYNEQFF
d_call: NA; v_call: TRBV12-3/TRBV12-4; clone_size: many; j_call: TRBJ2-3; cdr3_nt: TGTGCCAGCAGTTTTAGGGTGACCGGAGATATGCAGTATTTT; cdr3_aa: CASSFRVTGDMQYF
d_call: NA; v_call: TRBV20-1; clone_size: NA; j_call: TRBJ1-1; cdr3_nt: TGCAGTGCTAGTGGCCCCTTGGGGGGCACTGAAGCTTTCTTT; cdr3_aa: CSASGPLGGTEAFF
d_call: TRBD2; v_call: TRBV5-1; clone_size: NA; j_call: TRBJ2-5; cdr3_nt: TGCGCCAGCAGCTTGGGGACTAGCCACCAAGAGACCCAGTACTTC; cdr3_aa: CASSLGTSHQETQYF
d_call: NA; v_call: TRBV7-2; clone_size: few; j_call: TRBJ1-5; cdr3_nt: TGTGCCAGCAGCCGCCCGGGTGGGCCCCAGCATTTT; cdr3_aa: CASSRPGGPQHF